This T cell receptor (beta chain) was observed in a study of T cells in Graves' hyperthyroidism and ophthalmopathy. Study-wide findings and caveats: Blood held most thyroid clonotypes expanded above 0.001 frequency.

RNA transcripts provided the source from which TCR beta CDR3 regions were amplified. The primer set for the first-round RT-PCR of the TCR CDR3 was HTBI. In TCRdb, the multiplex PCR reads were re-called with MiXCR into one record per CDR3 protein. The profile shows hundreds of thousands of distinct CDR3 sequences, over 15% of them singletons. This clonotype was seen repeatedly, ten times or more. Its cognate antigen is unknown. In making diagnoses, clinical symptoms, serum thyroxine and TRAb, thyroid ultrasound and orbital computed tomography were all used. Fresh peripheral blood, 9.5 to 10 ml of it, supplied the PBMCs. The germline gives CDR1 MNHEY, CDR2 SMNVEV (reference sequence). Trimming removed 6 bases from V and 2 bases from J; junction bases left unmatched: 9. The CDR3 totals 15 residues.

V is TRBV27 and J is TRBJ1-1, with 7 bases that match TRBD1. The TCR comes from a woman between 18 and 29 years old with Graves' ophthalmopathy. Sequencing used blood. The CDR3 DNA is TGTGCCAGCAGCAAAAGGGGACAGAGTAACACTGAAGCTTTCTTT. Its translation is CASSKRGQSNTEAFF.